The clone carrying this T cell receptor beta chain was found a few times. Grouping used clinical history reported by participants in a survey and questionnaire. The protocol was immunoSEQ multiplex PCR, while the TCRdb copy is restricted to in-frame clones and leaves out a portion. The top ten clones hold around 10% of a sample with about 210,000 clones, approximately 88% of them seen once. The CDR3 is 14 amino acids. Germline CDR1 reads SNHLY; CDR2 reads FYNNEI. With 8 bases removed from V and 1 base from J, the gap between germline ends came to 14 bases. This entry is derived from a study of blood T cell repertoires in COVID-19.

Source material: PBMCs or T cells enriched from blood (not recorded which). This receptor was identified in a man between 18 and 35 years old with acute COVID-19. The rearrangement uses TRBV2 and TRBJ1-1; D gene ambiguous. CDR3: CASLAGKGNTEAFF. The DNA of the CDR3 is TGTGCCAGCCTAGCCGGAAAAGGGAACACTGAAGCTTTCTTT.